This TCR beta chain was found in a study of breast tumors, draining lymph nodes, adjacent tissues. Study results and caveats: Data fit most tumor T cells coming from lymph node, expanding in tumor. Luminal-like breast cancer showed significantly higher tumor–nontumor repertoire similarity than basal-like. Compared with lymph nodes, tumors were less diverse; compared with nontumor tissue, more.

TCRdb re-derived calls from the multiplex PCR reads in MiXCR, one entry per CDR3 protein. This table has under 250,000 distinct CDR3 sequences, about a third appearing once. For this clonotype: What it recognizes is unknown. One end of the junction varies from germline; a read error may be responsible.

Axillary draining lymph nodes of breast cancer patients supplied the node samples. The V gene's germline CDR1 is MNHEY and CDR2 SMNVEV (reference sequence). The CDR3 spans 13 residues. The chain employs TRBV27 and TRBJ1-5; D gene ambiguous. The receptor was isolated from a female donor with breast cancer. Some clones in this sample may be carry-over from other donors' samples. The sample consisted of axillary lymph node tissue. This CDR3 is CASSANGNEPQHF. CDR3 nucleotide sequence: TGTGCCAGCAGTGCGAACGGCAATGAGCCCCAGCATTTT.